The following is a TCR beta chain sequence with its context. The antigen it recognizes is unknown. No clone much larger than this one lies a single base away; base qualities are absent. As encoded in the germline V gene, CDR1 is SGHAT while CDR2 is FQNNGV. The junction shows trimming of 0 bases on V and 1 base on J, plus 21 bases between the germline ends. Its CDR3 holds 19 amino acids, cysteine through phenylalanine. Only the CDR3 portion is preserved as DNA: 57 bases, with reading frame beginning at the first base. This entry is derived from a study of beta chain features in type 1 diabetes (dated 2018 in TCRdb). A note on the overall study: Patients and healthy donors did not differ in mean age, gender distribution, total cell number or subset yield. Regulatory and stem cell-like memory subsets were obtained from only 8 patients and roughly eight healthy donors, while naive and central memory subsets were obtained from all 30 or so donors. A total of around 100 million sorted cells were examined across all samples, and RNA yield correlated strongly with the number of cells per subset. In the study, TCRB repertoires of sorted circulating CD4+ T cell subsets from recently diagnosed type 1 diabetes patients were compared with those of matched healthy donors.

Each donor gave one peripheral blood draw, approximately 100 mL on average, collected into heparinised tubes. Naive, central memory, regulatory and stem cell-like memory CD4+ T cells were sorted on a BD FACSAria II using a panel including CD45RO, CCR7, CD25, CD127, CD95 and CD27. A purity above 95% was achieved for all sorted populations. PBMCs were isolated right away by Lymphoprep density gradient centrifugation and were stained directly, without culture. So that batch effects would be minimized, each experiment stained and sorted samples in pairs, pairing one healthy donor with one patient. Here is what the overall study found, with its caveats: Type 1 diabetes patients showed a moderate but significant shortening of TCRB CDR3 length in all four CD4+ subsets. Naive, central memory and regulatory TCRB repertoires appeared to be more alike among patients than among healthy donors. At VDJ recombination sites, type 1 diabetes patients had fewer insertions and more deleted nucleotides, which implies abnormalities in thymic rearrangement. Because the HLA sub-analyses included only small numbers of individuals, any influence of HLA type on TCRB rearrangement was left unresolved. Shorter templates might be favored by PCR, yet because patient and control samples were amplified and corrected together, any such skew would affect both groups equally. Because cDNA was sequenced instead of genomic DNA, activated cells with high expression could be over-represented, although the groups did not differ in activation or CD3 levels.

The High Capacity cDNA Reverse Transcription Kit was used to reverse transcribe all of the isolated RNA, meaning that expressed TCRB transcripts were what got sequenced. Deep immunoSEQ sequencing was performed on naive, central memory and regulatory T cell samples, with an average of roughly 3.3 million total reads per sample. Sorted cells were lysed in RLT buffer and RNA was extracted with DNase-treated RNeasy Micro or Mini kits, depending on cell number. Each cell subset was processed on its own to prevent cross-contamination, while patient and healthy donor samples were processed together. Using the immunoSEQ multiplex PCR, TCRB sequences were amplified from cDNA into 87-bp fragments spanning the CDR3 region. Sequencing of the amplicons was performed on the Illumina HiSeq platform. The paper's processing steps were these. Synthetic template baselines were used to correct PCR bias computationally, reads within Hamming distance 2 were collapsed together, and singletons that could not be merged were discarded. Reads were aligned to IMGT to assign V, D and J genes, CDR3 length, and insertions or deletions at six rearrangement sites. Within each subset, clonotype counts were normalized to sorted cell number, after which true diversity and Gini coefficients were computed with the tcR R package. The overlap coefficient, calculated on TCRB nucleotide sequences, was used to quantify repertoire sharing. As a proxy for the pre-selection repertoire, out-of-frame TCRB sequences from naive cells were analyzed. TCRdb stores this immuneACCESS table with in-frame sequences only. Part of the clones is absent; in the studies checked, under half of the shortfall reflects unresolved V genes, and no reason is known for the rest. The D gene and trimming were derived from the DNA, and the V and J assignments and clone size from that table. In this sample the table shows 600,000 to 650,000 clones, roughly 16% of which occur a single time. In total, the top ten clones hold 0.093% of the sample.

Material for sequencing was naive CD4+ T cells from blood. Taken with the paper, the label for cell subset or site translates to: true naive CD4+ T cells. This clonotype originated in a man younger than 35 in good health. Recombination connected TRBV11-2 to TRBJ1-1; TRBD1 is a possible D gene, resting on 6 matching bases. The CDR3 amino acid sequence is: CASSLDMGAMTGKNTEAFF. The bases are TGTGCCAGCAGCTTAGATATGGGGGCTATGACAGGAAAGAACACTGAAGCTTTCTTT.